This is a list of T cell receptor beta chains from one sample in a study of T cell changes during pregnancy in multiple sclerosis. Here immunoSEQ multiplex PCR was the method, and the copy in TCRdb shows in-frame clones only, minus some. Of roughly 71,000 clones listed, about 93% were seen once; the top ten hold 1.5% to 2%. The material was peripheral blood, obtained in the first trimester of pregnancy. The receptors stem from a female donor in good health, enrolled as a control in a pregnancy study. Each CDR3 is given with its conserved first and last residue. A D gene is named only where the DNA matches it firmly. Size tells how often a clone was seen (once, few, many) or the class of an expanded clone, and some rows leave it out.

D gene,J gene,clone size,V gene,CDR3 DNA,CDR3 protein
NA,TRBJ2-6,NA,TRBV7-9,TGTGCCAGCAGCCCGAACAGGGCTTTAAGCTCTGGGGCCAACGTCCTGACTTTC,CASSPNRALSSGANVLTF
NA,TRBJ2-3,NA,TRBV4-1,TGCGCCAGCAGCCAAGAATGGAGTCTGACAGATACGCAGTATTTT,CASSQEWSLTDTQYF
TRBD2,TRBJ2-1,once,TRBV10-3,TGTGCCATCAGTGAGCCGGGACTAGCGGGAGATCACGAGCAGTTCTTC,CAISEPGLAGDHEQFF
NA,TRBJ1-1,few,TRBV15,TGTGCCACCAGCAGAGAGGAGGGCACTGAAGCTTTCTTT,CATSREEGTEAFF
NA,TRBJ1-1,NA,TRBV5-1,TGCGCCAGCAGCTCACAGGGTGGGGACACTGAAGCTTTCTTT,CASSSQGGDTEAFF
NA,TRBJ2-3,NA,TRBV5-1,TGCGCCAGCAGCTTGCCGCAGGATGGTACGCAGTATTTT,CASSLPQDGTQYF
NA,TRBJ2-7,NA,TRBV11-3,TGTGCCAGCAGCTTAGGAGATTACGAGCAGTACTTC,CASSLGDYEQYF
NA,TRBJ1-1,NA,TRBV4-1,TGCGCCAGCAGCCCCCCCGGGAACACTGAAGCTTTCTTT,CASSPPGNTEAFF
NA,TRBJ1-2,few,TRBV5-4,TGTGCCAGCAGCCAGGACAGTAACTATGGCTACACCTTC,CASSQDSNYGYTF
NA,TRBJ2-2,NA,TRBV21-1,TGTGCCAGCAGCAAAAGGGGCTCCGGGGAGCTGTTTTTT,CASSKRGSGELFF
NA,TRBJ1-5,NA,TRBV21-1,TGTGCCAGCAGCCCCGCGCAGGGCAGGGAAAGAAGTAACAATCAGCCCCAGCATTTT,CASSPAQGRERSNNQPQHF
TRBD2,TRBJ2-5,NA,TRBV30,TGTGCCTGGACACTAGCGGGAGGGAAACAAGAGACCCAGTACTTC,CAWTLAGGKQETQYF
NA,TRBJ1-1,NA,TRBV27,TGTGCCAGCAGTTTAGGGGGGGGCGGCACTGAAGCTTTCTTT,CASSLGGGGTEAFF
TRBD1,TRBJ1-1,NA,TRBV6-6,TGTGCCAGCAGTCCGACAGGGGGGACTGAAGCTTTCTTT,CASSPTGGTEAFF
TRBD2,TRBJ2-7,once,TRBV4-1,TGCGCCAGCAGCCCCCGGGCGGGAGCAAAAGAGCAGTACTTC,CASSPRAGAKEQYF
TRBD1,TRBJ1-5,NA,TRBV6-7,TGTGCCAGCTCCCGGCGAAAGCAGGGGGCCATTAGCAATCAGCCCCAGCATTTT,CASSRRKQGAISNQPQHF
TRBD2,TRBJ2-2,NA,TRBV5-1,TGCGCCAGCACCGCTGGGGCGGGAGCCACCGGGGAGCTGTTTTTT,CASTAGAGATGELFF
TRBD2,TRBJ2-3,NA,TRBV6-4,TGTGCCAGCAGTGCTAGCGGGACAGATACGCAGTATTTT,CASSASGTDTQYF
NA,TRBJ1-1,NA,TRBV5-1,TGCGCCAGCAGCTTGATGGGCAGATTCGCTGAAGCTTTCTTT,CASSLMGRFAEAFF
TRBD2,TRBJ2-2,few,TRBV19,TGTGCCAGTAGTATAGTAAGGACTAGCGGGAGCCCCGGGGAGCTGTTTTTT,CASSIVRTSGSPGELFF
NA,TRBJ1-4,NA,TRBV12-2,TGTGCAAGTCGCTTGACACTTAATGAAAAACTGTTTTTT,CASRLTLNEKLFF
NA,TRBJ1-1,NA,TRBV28,TGTGCCAGCAGCTTATCCCCCCTCCCTGAAGCTTTCTTT,CASSLSPLPEAFF
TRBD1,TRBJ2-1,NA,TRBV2,TGTGCCAGCAGTCCGGGACAGATCCTTTACAATGAGCAGTTCTTC,CASSPGQILYNEQFF